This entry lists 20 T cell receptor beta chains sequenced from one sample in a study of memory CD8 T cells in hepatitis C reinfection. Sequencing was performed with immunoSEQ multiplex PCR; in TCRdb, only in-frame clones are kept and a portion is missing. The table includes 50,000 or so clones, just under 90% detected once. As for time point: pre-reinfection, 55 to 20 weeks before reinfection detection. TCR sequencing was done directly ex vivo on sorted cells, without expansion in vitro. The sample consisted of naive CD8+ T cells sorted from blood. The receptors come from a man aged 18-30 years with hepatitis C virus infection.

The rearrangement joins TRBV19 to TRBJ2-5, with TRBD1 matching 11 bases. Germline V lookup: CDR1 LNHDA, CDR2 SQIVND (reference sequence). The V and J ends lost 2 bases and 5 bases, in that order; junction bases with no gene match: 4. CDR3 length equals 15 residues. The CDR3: CASSIWTGGGETQYF. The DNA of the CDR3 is TGTGCCAGTAGTATATGGACAGGGGGCGGGGAGACCCAGTACTTC.

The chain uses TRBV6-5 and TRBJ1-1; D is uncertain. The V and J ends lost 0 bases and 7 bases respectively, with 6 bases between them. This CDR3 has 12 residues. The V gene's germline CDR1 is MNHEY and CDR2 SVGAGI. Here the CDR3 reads CASSYSRVEAFF. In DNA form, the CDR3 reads TGTGCCAGCAGTTACTCCCGGGTTGAAGCTTTCTTT.

CDR3 region: CSVERTVWDEQFF. DNA for the CDR3: TGCAGCGTTGAACGTACAGTTTGGGATGAGCAGTTCTTC. The chain links TRBV29-1 to TRBJ2-1; D is unresolved. The V gene lost 2 bases and the J gene lost 8 bases, with 13 bases spanning the gap. This CDR3 is built from 13 residues. CDR1 and CDR2 (germline): SQVTM, ANQGSEA.

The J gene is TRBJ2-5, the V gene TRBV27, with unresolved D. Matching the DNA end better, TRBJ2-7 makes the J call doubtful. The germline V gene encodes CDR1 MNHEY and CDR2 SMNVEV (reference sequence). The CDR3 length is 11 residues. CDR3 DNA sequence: TGTGCCAGCAGTTCGTATTACGAGCAGTACTTC. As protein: CASSSYYEQYF.

CDR3 residues: CASSLDRANSPLHF. The CDR3 DNA sequence: TGCGCCAGCAGCCTGGACAGGGCCAATTCACCCCTCCACTTT. The rearrangement uses TRBV4-1 and TRBJ1-6, with 8 bases aligning to TRBD1. V was pared by 4 bases and J by 7 bases, with 3 bases of the junction left unmatched. The CDR3 loop spans 14 amino acids. Per the germline V gene, CDR1 is MGHRA and CDR2 is YSYEKL.

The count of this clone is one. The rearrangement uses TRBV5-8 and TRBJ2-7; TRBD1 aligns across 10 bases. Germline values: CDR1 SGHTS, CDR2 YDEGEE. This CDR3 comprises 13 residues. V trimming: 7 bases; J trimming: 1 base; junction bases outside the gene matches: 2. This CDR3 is CASGTGVSYEQYV. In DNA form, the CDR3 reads TGTGCCAGCGGGACAGGGGTTTCCTACGAGCAGTACGTC.

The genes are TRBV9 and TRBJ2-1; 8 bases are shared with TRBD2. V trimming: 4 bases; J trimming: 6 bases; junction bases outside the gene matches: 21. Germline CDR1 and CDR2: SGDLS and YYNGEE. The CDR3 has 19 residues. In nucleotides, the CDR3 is TGTGCCAGCAGCCCCACTTTAATTACCGGGACTAGGCCTGGCAATGAGCAGTTCTTC. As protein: CASSPTLITGTRPGNEQFF.

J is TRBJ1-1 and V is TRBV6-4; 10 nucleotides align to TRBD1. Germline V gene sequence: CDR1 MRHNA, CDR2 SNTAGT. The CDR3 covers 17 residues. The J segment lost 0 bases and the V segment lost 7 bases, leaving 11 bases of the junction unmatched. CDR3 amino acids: CASKLGQGGLMNTEAFF. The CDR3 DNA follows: TGTGCCAGCAAGCTCGGACAGGGGGGATTGATGAACACTGAAGCTTTCTTT.

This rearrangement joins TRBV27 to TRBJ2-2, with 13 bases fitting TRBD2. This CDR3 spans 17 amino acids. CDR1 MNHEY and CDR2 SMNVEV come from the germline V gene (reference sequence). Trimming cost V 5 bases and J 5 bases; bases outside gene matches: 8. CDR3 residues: CASSPGLAGDKTGELFF. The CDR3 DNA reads TGTGCCAGCAGTCCAGGACTAGCGGGAGACAAAACCGGGGAGCTGTTTTTT.

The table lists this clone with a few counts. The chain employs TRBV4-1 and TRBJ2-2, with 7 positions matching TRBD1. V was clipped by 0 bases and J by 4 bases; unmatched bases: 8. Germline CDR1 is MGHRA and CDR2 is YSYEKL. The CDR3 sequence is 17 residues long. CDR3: CASSQDGRGGPTGELFF. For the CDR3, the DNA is TGCGCCAGCAGCCAAGACGGAAGAGGGGGCCCCACCGGGGAGCTGTTTTTT.

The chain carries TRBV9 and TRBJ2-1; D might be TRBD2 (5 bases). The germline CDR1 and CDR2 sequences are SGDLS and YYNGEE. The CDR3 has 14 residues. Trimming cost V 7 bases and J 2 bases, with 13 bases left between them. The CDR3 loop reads CASATPGTYNEQFF. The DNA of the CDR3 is TGTGCCAGCGCCACTCCCGGGACCTACAATGAGCAGTTCTTC.

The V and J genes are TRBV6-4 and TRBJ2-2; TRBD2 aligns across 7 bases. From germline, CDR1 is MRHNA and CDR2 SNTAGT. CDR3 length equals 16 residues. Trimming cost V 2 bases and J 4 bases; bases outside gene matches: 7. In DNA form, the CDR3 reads TGTGCCAGCAGTGACACACTATCGGGGGGCACCGGGGAGCTGTTTTTT. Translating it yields CASSDTLSGGTGELFF.

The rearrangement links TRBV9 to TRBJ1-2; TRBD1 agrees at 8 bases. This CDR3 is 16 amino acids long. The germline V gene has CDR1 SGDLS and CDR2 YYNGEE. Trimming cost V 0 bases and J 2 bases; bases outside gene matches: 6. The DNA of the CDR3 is TGTGCCAGCAGCGTAGCTTTAACAGGGGGGAACTATGGCTACACCTTC. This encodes CASSVALTGGNYGYTF.

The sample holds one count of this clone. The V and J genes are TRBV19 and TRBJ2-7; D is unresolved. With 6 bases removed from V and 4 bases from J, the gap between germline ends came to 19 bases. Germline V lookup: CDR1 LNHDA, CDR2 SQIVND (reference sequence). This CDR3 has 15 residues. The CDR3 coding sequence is TGTGCCAGTAGCTCCCCCTCCCAGGCCGTTTACGAGCAGTACTTC. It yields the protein CASSSPSQAVYEQYF.

This CDR3 is CASRSYQGYGGELFF. In DNA form, the CDR3 reads TGTGCCAGCAGATCCTATCAGGGGTATGGCGGGGAGCTGTTTTTT. The chain recombines TRBV27 with TRBJ2-2; a weak D match, TRBD1 (6 bases). The germline CDR1 and CDR2 sequences are MNHEY and SMNVEV (reference sequence). V lost 6 bases and J lost 7, with 18 bases in between. This CDR3 is built from 15 residues.

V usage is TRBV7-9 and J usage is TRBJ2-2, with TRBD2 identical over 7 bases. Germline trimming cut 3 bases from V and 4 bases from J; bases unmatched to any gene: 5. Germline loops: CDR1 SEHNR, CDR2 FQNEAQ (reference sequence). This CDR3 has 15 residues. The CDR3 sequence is CASSFSGRGTGELFF. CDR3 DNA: TGTGCCAGCAGCTTTAGCGGGCGAGGCACCGGGGAGCTGTTTTTT.

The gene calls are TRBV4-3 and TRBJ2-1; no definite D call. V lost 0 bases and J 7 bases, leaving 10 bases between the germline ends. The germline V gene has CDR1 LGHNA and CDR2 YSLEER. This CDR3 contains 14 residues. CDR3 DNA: TGCGCCAGCAGCCAAGAGAGGCAAGGAAATGAGCAGTTCTTC. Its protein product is CASSQERQGNEQFF.

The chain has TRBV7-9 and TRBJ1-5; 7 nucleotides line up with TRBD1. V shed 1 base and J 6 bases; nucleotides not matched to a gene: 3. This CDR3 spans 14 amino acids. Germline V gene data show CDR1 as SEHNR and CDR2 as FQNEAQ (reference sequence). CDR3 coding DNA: TGTGCCAGCAGCTTAGGACAGGGAGGTCAGCCCCAGCATTTT. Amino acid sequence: CASSLGQGGQPQHF.

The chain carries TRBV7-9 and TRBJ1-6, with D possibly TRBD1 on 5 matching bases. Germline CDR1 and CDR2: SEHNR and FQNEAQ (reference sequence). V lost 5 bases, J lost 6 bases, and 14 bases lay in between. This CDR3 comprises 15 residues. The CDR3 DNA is TGTGCCAGCAGCCACAGTCAGGGCCCTAATTCACCCCTCCACTTT. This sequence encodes CASSHSQGPNSPLHF.

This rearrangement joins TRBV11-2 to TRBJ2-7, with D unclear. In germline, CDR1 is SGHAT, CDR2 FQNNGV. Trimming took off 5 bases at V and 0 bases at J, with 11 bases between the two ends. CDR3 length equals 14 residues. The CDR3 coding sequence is TGTGCCAGCAGCCCCGAGGTAAGCTCCTACGAGCAGTACGTC. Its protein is CASSPEVSSYEQYV.